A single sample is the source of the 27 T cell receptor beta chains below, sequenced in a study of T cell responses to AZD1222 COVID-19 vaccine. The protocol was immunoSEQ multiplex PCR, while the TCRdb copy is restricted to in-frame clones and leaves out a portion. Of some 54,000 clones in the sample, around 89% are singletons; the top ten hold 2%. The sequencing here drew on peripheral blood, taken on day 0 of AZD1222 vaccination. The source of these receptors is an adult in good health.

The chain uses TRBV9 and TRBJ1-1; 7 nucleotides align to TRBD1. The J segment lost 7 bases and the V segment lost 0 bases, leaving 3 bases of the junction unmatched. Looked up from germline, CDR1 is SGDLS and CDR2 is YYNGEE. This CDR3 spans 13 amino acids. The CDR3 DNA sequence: TGTGCCAGCAGCGTAGCCTGGGACAGTGAAGCTTTCTTT. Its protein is CASSVAWDSEAFF.

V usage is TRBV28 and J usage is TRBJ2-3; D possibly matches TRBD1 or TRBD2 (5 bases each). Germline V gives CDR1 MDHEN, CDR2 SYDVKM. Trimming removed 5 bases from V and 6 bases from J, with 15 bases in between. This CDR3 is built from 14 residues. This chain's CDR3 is CASSPSLGTDTQYF. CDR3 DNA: TGTGCCAGCAGTCCGAGCCTAGGGACGGATACGCAGTATTTT. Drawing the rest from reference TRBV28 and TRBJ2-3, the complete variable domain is DVKVTQSSRYLVKRTGEKVFLECVQDMDHENMFWYRQDPGLGLRLIYFSYDVKMKEKGDIPEGYSVSREKKERFSLILESASTNQTSMYLCASSPSLGTDTQYFGPGTRLTVL.

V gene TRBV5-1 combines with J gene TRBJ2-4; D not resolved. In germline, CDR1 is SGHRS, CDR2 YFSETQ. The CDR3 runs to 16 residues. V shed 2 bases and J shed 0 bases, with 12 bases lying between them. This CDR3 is CASSFDVNRAKNIQYF. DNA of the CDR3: TGCGCCAGCAGCTTTGACGTAAACCGAGCCAAAAACATTCAGTACTTC.

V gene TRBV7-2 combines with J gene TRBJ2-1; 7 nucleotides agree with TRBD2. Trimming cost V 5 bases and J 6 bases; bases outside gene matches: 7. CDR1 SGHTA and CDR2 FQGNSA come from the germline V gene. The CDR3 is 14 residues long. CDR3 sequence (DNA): TGTGCCAGCAGCCCTAGACTAGCCGCCAATGAGCAGTTCTTC. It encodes CASSPRLAANEQFF.

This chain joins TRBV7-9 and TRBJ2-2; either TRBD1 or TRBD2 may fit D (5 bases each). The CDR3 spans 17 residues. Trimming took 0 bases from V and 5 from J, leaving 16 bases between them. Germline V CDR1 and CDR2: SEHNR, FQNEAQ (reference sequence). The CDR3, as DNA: TGTGCCAGCAGCTTAGCGCCGGGACGGGACCCAACCGGGGAGCTGTTTTTT. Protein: CASSLAPGRDPTGELFF.

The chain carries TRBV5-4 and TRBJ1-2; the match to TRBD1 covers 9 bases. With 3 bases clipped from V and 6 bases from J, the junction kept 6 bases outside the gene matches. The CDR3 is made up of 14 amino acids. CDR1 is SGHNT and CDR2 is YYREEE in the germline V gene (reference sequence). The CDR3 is CASSSGQGWDGYTF. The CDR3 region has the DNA TGTGCCAGCAGCTCGGGACAGGGTTGGGATGGCTACACCTTC.

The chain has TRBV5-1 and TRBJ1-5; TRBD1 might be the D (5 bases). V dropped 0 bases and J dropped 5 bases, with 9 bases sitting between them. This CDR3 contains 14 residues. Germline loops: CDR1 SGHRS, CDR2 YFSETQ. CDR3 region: CASSLGGTDQPQHF. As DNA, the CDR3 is TGCGCCAGCAGCTTGGGGGGGACTGATCAGCCCCAGCATTTT.

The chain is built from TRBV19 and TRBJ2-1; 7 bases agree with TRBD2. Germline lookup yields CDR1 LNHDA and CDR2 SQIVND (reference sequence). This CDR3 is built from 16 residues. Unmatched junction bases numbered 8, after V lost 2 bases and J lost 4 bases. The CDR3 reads CASSIPKGGLYNEQFF. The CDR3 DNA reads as TGTGCCAGTAGTATACCTAAGGGAGGGTTATACAATGAGCAGTTCTTC.

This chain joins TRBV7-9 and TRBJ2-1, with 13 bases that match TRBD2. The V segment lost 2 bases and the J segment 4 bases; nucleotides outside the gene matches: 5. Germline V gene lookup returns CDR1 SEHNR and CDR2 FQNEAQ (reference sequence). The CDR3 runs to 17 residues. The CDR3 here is CASSLYGTSGIYNEQFF. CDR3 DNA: TGTGCCAGCAGCTTATACGGGACTAGCGGGATATACAATGAGCAGTTCTTC.

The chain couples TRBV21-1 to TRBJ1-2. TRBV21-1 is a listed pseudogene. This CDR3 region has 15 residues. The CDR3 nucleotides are TGTGCCAGCAGCAAAGAGGTAACGGGAAACTATGGCTACACCTTC. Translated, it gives CASSKEVTGNYGYTF.

CDR3 coding DNA: TGTGCCAGCAGCTTGGAGGGGAGCTCCTACAATGAGCAGTTCTTC. It encodes CASSLEGSSYNEQFF. The V call is TRBV5-4, the J call TRBJ2-1, with D perhaps being TRBD1 or TRBD2 (5 bases each). This CDR3 region has 15 residues. From germline, CDR1 is SGHNT and CDR2 YYREEE (reference sequence). V was shortened by 0 bases and J by 0 bases, with 7 bases between the two germline ends.

CDR3 sequence reads: CASSSSGRENEQFF. For the CDR3, the DNA is TGTGCCAGCTCATCTAGCGGGAGAGAGAATGAGCAGTTCTTC. V usage is TRBV18 and J usage is TRBJ2-1, with 10 bases matching TRBD2. Trimming at V came to 5 bases and at J to 7 bases, leaving 5 bases not matched to a gene. The CDR3 runs 14 residues. CDR1 and CDR2 (germline): KGHSH, LQKENI.

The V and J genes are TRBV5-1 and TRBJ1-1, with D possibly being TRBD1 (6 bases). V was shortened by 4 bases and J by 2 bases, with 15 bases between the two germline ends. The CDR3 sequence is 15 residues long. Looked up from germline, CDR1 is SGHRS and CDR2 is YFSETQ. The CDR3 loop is CASSPQGLDNTEAFF. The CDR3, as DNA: TGCGCCAGCAGCCCCCAGGGGTTGGACAACACTGAAGCTTTCTTT.

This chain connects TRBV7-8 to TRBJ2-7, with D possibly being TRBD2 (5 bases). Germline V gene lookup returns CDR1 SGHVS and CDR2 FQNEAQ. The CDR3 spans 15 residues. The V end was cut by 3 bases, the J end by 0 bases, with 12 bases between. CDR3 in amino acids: CASSFWSGLSYEQYF. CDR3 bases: TGTGCCAGCAGCTTTTGGAGCGGTCTCTCCTACGAGCAGTACTTC.

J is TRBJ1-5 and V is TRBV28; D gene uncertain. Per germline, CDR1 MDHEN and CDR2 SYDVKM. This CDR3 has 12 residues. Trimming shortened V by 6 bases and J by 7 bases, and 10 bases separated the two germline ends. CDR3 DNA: TGTGCCAGCAGGCAAGGTGAACAGCCCCAGCATTTT. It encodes CASRQGEQPQHF. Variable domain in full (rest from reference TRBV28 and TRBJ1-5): DVKVTQSSRYLVKRTGEKVFLECVQDMDHENMFWYRQDPGLGLRLIYFSYDVKMKEKGDIPEGYSVSREKKERFSLILESASTNQTSMYLCASRQGEQPQHFGDGTRLSIL.

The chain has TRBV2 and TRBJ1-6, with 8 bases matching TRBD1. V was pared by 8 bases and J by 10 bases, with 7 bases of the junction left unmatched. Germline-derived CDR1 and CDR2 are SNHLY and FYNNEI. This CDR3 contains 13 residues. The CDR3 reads CASLDRGISPLHF. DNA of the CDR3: TGTGCCAGCCTAGACAGGGGAATATCACCCCTCCACTTT.

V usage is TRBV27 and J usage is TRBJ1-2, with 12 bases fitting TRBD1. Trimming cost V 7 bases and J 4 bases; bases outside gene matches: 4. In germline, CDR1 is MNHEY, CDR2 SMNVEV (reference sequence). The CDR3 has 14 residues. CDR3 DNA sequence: TGTGCCAGCACCAAGGGACAGGGGGCCTATGGCTACACCTTC. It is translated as CASTKGQGAYGYTF.

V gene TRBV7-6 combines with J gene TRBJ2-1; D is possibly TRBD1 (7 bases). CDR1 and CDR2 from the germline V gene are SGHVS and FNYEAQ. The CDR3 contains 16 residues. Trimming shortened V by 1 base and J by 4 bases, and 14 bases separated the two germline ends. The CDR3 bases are TGTGCCAGCAGCTTAGGGCAGGGGGGCGATTACAATGAGCAGTTCTTC. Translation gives CASSLGQGGDYNEQFF.

CDR3 sequence: CASSPPLRYNEQFF. CDR3 sequence (DNA): TGTGCCAGCAGCCCGCCGCTACGGTACAATGAGCAGTTCTTC. The chain uses TRBV28 and TRBJ2-1; D not certain. V lost 6 bases and J lost 4, with 13 bases in between. CDR1 is MDHEN and CDR2 is SYDVKM in the germline V gene. There are 14 residues in the CDR3.

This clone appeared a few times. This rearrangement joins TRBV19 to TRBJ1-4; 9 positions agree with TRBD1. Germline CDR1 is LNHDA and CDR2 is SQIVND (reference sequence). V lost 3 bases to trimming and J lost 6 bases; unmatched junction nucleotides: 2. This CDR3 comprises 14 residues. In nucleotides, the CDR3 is TGTGCCAGTAGTATGGGGACAGGGTATGAAAAACTGTTTTTT. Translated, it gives CASSMGTGYEKLFF.

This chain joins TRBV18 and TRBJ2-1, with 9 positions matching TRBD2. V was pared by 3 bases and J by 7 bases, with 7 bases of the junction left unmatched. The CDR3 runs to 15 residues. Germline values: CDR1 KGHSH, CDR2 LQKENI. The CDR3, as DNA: TGTGCCAGCTCACCTACTAGCGGGCCCCCGAATGAGCAGTTCTTC. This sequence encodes CASSPTSGPPNEQFF.

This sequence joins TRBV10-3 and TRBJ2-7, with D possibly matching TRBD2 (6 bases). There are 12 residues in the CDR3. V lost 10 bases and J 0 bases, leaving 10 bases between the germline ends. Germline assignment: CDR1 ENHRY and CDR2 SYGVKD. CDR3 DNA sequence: TGTGCCACGACGGGACTCTCCTACGAGCAGTACTTC. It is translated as CATTGLSYEQYF.

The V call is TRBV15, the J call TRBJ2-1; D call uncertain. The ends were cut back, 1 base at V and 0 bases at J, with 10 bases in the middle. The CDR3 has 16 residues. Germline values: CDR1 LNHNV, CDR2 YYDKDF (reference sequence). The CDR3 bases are TGTGCCACCAGCAGAGGAGAACTGTACTCCTACAATGAGCAGTTCTTC. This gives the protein CATSRGELYSYNEQFF. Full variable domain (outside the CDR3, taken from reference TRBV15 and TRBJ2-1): DAMVIQNPRYQVTQFGKPVTLSCSQTLNHNVMYWYQQKSSQAPKLLFHYYDKDFNNEADTPDNFQSRRPNTSFCFLDIRSPGLGDTAMYLCATSRGELYSYNEQFFGPGTRLTVL.

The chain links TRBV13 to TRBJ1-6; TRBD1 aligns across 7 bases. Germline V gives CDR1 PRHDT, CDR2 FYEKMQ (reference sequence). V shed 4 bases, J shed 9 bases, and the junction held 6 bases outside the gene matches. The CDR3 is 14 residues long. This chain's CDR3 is CASSSTGAPSPLHF. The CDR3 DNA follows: TGTGCCAGCAGCTCTACAGGGGCGCCTTCACCCCTCCACTTT.

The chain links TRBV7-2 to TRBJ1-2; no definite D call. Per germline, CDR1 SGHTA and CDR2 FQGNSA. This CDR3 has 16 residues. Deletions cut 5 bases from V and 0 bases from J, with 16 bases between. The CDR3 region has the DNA TGTGCCAGCAGCCAAACTTCCCGGGGTTCTAACTATGGCTACACCTTC. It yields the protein CASSQTSRGSNYGYTF.

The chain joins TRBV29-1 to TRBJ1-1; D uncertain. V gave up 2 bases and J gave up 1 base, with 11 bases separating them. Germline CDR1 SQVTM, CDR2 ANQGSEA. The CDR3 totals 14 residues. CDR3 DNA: TGCAGCGTTGAACGAAATATGAGGAACACTGAAGCTTTCTTT. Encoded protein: CSVERNMRNTEAFF. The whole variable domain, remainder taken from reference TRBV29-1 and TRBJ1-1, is SAVISQKPSRDICQRGTSLTIQCQVDSQVTMMFWYRQQPGQSLTLIATANQGSEATYESGFVIDKFPISRPNLTFSTLTVSNMSPEDSSIYLCSVERNMRNTEAFFGQGTRLTVV.

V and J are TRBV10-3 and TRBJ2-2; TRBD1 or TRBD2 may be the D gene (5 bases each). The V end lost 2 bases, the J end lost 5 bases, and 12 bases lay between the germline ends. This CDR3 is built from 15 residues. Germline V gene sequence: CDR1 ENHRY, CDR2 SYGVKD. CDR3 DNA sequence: TGTGCCATCAGTGAGGGCAGGGAGCGAACCGGGGAGCTGTTTTTT. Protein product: CAISEGRERTGELFF.